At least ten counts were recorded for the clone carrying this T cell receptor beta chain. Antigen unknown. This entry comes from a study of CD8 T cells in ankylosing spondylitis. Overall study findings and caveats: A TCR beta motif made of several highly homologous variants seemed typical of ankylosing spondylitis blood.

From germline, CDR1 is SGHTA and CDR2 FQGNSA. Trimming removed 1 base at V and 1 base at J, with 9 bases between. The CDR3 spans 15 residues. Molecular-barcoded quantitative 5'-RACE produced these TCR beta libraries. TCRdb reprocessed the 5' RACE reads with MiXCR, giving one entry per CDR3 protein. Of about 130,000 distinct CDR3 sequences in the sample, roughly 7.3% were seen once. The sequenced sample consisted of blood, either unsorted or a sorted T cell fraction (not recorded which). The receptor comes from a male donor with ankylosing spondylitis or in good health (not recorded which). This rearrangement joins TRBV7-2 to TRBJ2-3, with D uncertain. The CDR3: CASSLVGLRTDTQYF. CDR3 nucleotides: TGTGCCAGCAGCTTAGTAGGTCTACGCACAGATACGCAGTATTTT. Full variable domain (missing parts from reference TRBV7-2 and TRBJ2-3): GAGVSQSPSNKVTEKGKDVELRCDPISGHTALYWYRQSLGQGLEFLIYFQGNSAPDKSGLPSDRFSAERTGGSVSTLTIQRTQQEDSAVYLCASSLVGLRTDTQYFGPGTRLTVL.